These T cell receptor beta chains were read from a single sample in a study of post-analysis software for immune sequencing data. TCRdb reanalysed the PCR reads using MiXCR and keeps one entry per CDR3 protein. The sample has hundreds of thousands of distinct CDR3 sequences, approximately 50% seen once; the top ten hold approximately 4.2%. What was sequenced was blood. The source of these receptors is a girl aged 10 to 17 with multiple sclerosis. CDR3s include the opening cysteine and the closing phenylalanine or tryptophan. Each record gives: clone size, D gene, J gene, V gene, CDR3 DNA, CDR3 protein. D genes are given only for firm matches. Size is omitted from some rows. Given values are once, few, many or a class for expanded clones.

. | . | TRBJ2-5 | TRBV2 | TGTGCCAGCAGTGAAATTATCAATGAGCAGTACTTC | CASSEIINEQYF
few | . | TRBJ2-5 | TRBV27 | TGTGCCAGCAGTCCCCTTTACGGGGAGACCCAGTACTTC | CASSPLYGETQYF
. | TRBD1 | TRBJ2-7 | TRBV6-6 | TGTGCCAGCAGGGACAGGTGGGGGATAGGCTACTACGAGCAGTACTTC | CASRDRWGIGYYEQYF
. | . | TRBJ1-4 | TRBV20-1 | TGCAGTGCTAGAGATCCAGGCAGGGATGAAAAACTGTTTTTT | CSARDPGRDEKLFF
. | . | TRBJ2-7 | TRBV6-1 | TGTGCCAGCAGTGTCCAGGAGGGTCCCCATGGTGAGCAGTACTTC | CASSVQEGPHGEQYF
. | . | TRBJ2-7 | TRBV3-1 | TGTGCCAGCAGCCAATCTGGAGGGTACGAGCAGTACTTC | CASSQSGGYEQYF
. | . | TRBJ2-7 | TRBV20-1 | TGCAGTGCGAGCATCCCTGGCAGAGTCTTCTACGAGCAGTACTTC | CSASIPGRVFYEQYF
few | TRBD1 | TRBJ2-7 | TRBV5-1 | TGCGCCAGCAGCTCACCGTCTGGCGGGACAGGGACCTACGAGCAGTACTTC | CASSSPSGGTGTYEQYF
few | . | TRBJ1-2 | TRBV30 | TGTGCCTGGAGTGTACGAGGGGGTAACTATGGCTACACCTTC | CAWSVRGGNYGYTF
. | TRBD2 | TRBJ2-1 | TRBV20-1 | TGCAGTGCTAGAGATCTAGCGGGGGGGACCGGTGAGCAGTTCTTC | CSARDLAGGTGEQFF
few | . | TRBJ2-7 | TRBV7-8 | TGTGCCAGCAGCCTCGGGGTTTGGGACGAGCAGTACTTC | CASSLGVWDEQYF
. | TRBD1 | TRBJ1-6 | TRBV20-1 | TGCAGTGCTAGTCCCGGGACAGGGAGGAATTCACCCCTCCACTTT | CSASPGTGRNSPLHF
. | . | TRBJ1-5 | TRBV18 | TGTGCCAGCTCACCACCGGCCAGCAGAAATCAGCCCCAGCATTTT | CASSPPASRNQPQHF
. | . | TRBJ1-1 | TRBV20-1 | TGCAGTGCTAGAGATGTAAGGCGGTCGAACACTGAAGCTTTCTTT | CSARDVRRSNTEAFF
many | . | TRBJ2-1 | TRBV3-1 | TGTGCCAGCAGCCCAGGACAGTCTTCCTACAATGAGCAGTTCTTC | CASSPGQSSYNEQFF